A single sample is the source of the 7 T cell receptor beta chains below, sequenced in a study of T cell repertoires in cytomegalovirus infection. MiXCR, applied by TCRdb to the reads, yields one record per CDR3 protein. The data show roughly 280,000 distinct CDR3 sequences, approximately 9% seen once. The sample taken for sequencing was PBMCs. The receptors were sampled from a human donor in good health (CMV status not recorded). Some clones in this sample may be carry-over from other donors' samples.

The sample holds many counts of this clonotype. The chain combines TRBV20-1 with TRBJ2-7, with TRBD1 matching over 7 bases. This CDR3 has 15 residues. After removal of 3 bases from V and 2 bases from J, the junction contained 10 bases not matched to a gene. Germline CDR1 reads DFQATT; CDR2 reads SNEGSKA (reference sequence). The CDR3 protein is CSASDPRTGAYEQYF. Here the CDR3 DNA reads TGCAGTGCTAGCGACCCTAGGACAGGAGCCTACGAGCAGTACTTC.

This clonotype has ten or more counts. The rearrangement uses TRBV12-5 and TRBJ2-1; D not certain. CDR3 size: 13 residues. Germline V gene lookup returns CDR1 LGHNT and CDR2 FRNRAP. The V and J ends lost 7 bases and 0 bases respectively, with 7 bases between them. The CDR3 DNA reads as TGTGCTAGTGTCGATTTCTCCTACAATGAGCAGTTCTTC. Its protein is CASVDFSYNEQFF.

The rearrangement joins TRBV29-1 to TRBJ2-1; D not certain. Looked up from germline, CDR1 is SQVTM and CDR2 is ANQGSEA. V was trimmed by 7 bases and J by 9 bases, leaving 10 bases between them. The CDR3 is 10 residues long. The CDR3 loop is CSGSVGEQFF. The CDR3 nucleotides are TGCAGCGGGAGTGTGGGTGAGCAGTTCTTC.

The chain combines TRBV6-5 with TRBJ1-1; D unresolved. This CDR3 is 14 amino acids long. The germline CDR1 and CDR2 sequences are MNHEY and SVGAGI. The V end lost 0 bases, the J end lost 4 bases, and 9 bases lay between the germline ends. The CDR3 DNA sequence: TGTGCCAGCAGTTACTCCCCAGTGAGCACTGAAGCTTTCTTT. Its translation: CASSYSPVSTEAFF.

This clonotype showed up many times. The rearrangement joins TRBV7-6 to TRBJ2-5; 7 bases agree with TRBD2. This CDR3 is 13 amino acids long. The germline V gene has CDR1 SGHVS and CDR2 FNYEAQ. Unmatched junction bases numbered 0, after V lost 0 bases and J lost 5 bases. CDR3 protein: CASSLAGGETQYF. In nucleotides, the CDR3 is TGTGCCAGCAGCTTAGCCGGGGGGGAGACCCAGTACTTC.

This clonotype was counted at least ten times. Germline is not matched at one junction end, which may reflect a read error. The chain links TRBV7-6 to TRBJ2-2; TRBD2 matches at 9 bases. From germline, CDR1 is SGHVS and CDR2 FNYEAQ. The CDR3 covers 15 residues. The chain's CDR3 is CASSLWREGTGELFF. Written as DNA, the CDR3 is TGTGCTAGCAGCTTATGGCGGGAGGGCACCGGGGAGCTGTTTTTT.

This clonotype was seen many times. The genes are TRBV7-2 and TRBJ2-3; D call uncertain. This CDR3 comprises 13 residues. Germline V gene data show CDR1 as SGHTA and CDR2 as FQGNSA. Trimming took 5 bases from V and 2 from J, leaving 8 bases between them. In DNA, the CDR3 is TGTGCCAGCAGCACCCACTCCACAGATACGCAGTATTTT. This codes for CASSTHSTDTQYF.